The 18 T cell receptor beta chains below all came from one sample that was sequenced in a study of T cells after yellow fever vaccination. TCRdb reprocessed the 5' RACE reads via MiXCR and lists one record per CDR3 protein. The sample has 250,000 or so distinct CDR3 sequences, approximately 3.5% seen once. Sequencing used PBMCs, obtained 15 days after the yellow fever booster vaccination. All receptors come from a man aged 18 to 35 who received the YFV17D yellow fever vaccine.

This clonotype was observed at least ten times. V is TRBV12-3 or TRBV12-4 and J is TRBJ2-7, with no clear D. The CDR3 runs to 12 residues. Trimming removed 8 bases from V and 1 base from J, with 9 bases in between. In nucleotides, the CDR3 is TGTGCCAGCGGGAAGGTTTCCTACGAGCAGTACTTC. Translation gives CASGKVSYEQYF.

This clonotype was detected ten times or more. The chain uses TRBV7-9 and TRBJ1-1, with D unclear. The CDR3 loop spans 13 amino acids. The V end was cut by 4 bases, the J end by 3 bases, with 9 bases between. Germline assignment: CDR1 SEHNR and CDR2 FQNEAQ (reference sequence). CDR3 nucleotides: TGTGCCAGCAGCTCCACCGTGGACACTGAAGCTTTCTTT. Protein sequence: CASSSTVDTEAFF.

This clonotype showed up many times. The chain links TRBV5-1 to TRBJ2-7; TRBD1 matches at 10 bases. CDR3 length: 13 amino acids. The germline V gene encodes CDR1 SGHRS and CDR2 YFSETQ. V lost 4 bases and J lost 6; bases outside the gene matches: 4. The CDR3 sequence: CASSKGDRGEQYV. CDR3 nucleotides: TGCGCCAGCAGCAAGGGGGACAGGGGCGAGCAGTACGTC.

This clonotype was detected many times. The rearrangement joins TRBV5-5 to TRBJ2-1; TRBD1 matches at 8 bases. V dropped 4 bases and J dropped 0; count of bases not matched to a gene: 12. The germline V gene has CDR1 SGHKS and CDR2 YYEKEE (reference sequence). CDR3 length equals 18 residues. CDR3 region: CASSPGQATAISYNEQFF. Here the CDR3 DNA reads TGTGCCAGCAGCCCGGGACAGGCGACGGCGATCTCCTACAATGAGCAGTTCTTC.

In its sample, this clonotype was seen a few times. The chain joins TRBV6-2 or TRBV6-3 to TRBJ1-5, with D possibly being TRBD1 (6 bases). CDR3 length: 15 amino acids. Germline V CDR1 and CDR2: MNHEY, SVGEGT. Trimming pared 6 bases from V and 6 bases from J, leaving 18 bases between. This CDR3 reads CASSSGTREVQPQHF. The CDR3 DNA sequence: TGTGCCAGCAGCTCCGGGACAAGGGAGGTTCAGCCCCAGCATTTT.

This clonotype appeared many times. The chain couples TRBV20-1 to TRBJ2-1; 8 bases are a match to TRBD1. After removal of 5 bases from V and 8 bases from J, the junction contained 8 bases not matched to a gene. Germline V gene sequence: CDR1 DFQATT, CDR2 SNEGSKA (reference sequence). The CDR3 runs to 13 residues. DNA of the CDR3: TGCAGTGCTCTAACGTCAGGGGGCGATGAGCAGTTCTTC. Its translation: CSALTSGGDEQFF.

This clonotype was recorded many times. This sequence joins TRBV29-1 and TRBJ1-1; the match to TRBD1 covers 10 bases. CDR1 and CDR2 from the germline V gene are SQVTM and ANQGSEA. Germline trimming cut 7 bases from V and 4 bases from J; bases unmatched to any gene: 6. This CDR3 has 13 amino acids. CDR3 in DNA: TGCAGCGCAGGACAGGGGGTAGCCACTGAAGCTTTCTTT. Encoded protein: CSAGQGVATEAFF.

This clonotype was detected many times. The chain employs TRBV5-1 and TRBJ2-5; 9 nucleotides line up with TRBD2. Germline lookup yields CDR1 SGHRS and CDR2 YFSETQ. J lost 4 bases, V lost 1 base, and 5 bases had no gene match. The CDR3 has 15 amino acids. The CDR3 region is CASSLSPTSGETQYF. The CDR3, as DNA: TGCGCCAGCAGCTTGTCCCCGACTAGCGGAGAGACCCAGTACTTC.

This clonotype came up a few times. The V and J genes are TRBV10-3 and TRBJ2-7; the match to TRBD2 covers 7 bases. V lost 8 bases, J lost 7 bases, and 5 bases stayed unmatched. Germline V CDR1 and CDR2: ENHRY, SYGVKD. CDR3 size: 11 residues. CDR3 in amino acids: CAIGVGGEQYV. CDR3 DNA sequence: TGTGCCATCGGCGTCGGGGGGGAGCAGTACGTC.

This clonotype was recorded at least ten times. The rearrangement joins TRBV6-2 or TRBV6-3 to TRBJ1-5, with TRBD1 as a possible D gene (6 bases). The germline gives CDR1 MNHEY, CDR2 SVGEGT. Trimming removed 6 bases at V and 7 bases at J, with 13 bases between. CDR3 length: 13 residues. The CDR3 nucleotides read TGTGCCAGCAGACAAGACAGGATCCAGCCCCAGCATTTT. It specifies CASRQDRIQPQHF.

This clonotype was detected many times. V is TRBV7-3 and J is TRBJ2-3; 12 nucleotides match TRBD1. Per the germline V gene, CDR1 is SGHTA and CDR2 is FQGTGA. This CDR3 region has 14 residues. Trimming removed 5 bases from V and 4 bases from J; junction bases left unmatched: 1. This CDR3 reads CASSGTGGSDTQYF. In nucleotides, the CDR3 is TGTGCCAGCAGCGGGACAGGGGGCTCAGATACGCAGTATTTT.

This sequence joins TRBV5-4 and TRBJ1-3; possibly TRBD1 for D (5 bases). The CDR3 loop spans 15 amino acids. V lost 4 bases and J lost 0, with 11 bases in between. The germline gives CDR1 SGHNT, CDR2 YYREEE (reference sequence). The CDR3, as DNA: TGTGCCAGCAGCGTCGCAGGGTTCTCTGGAAACACCATATATTTT. Encoded protein: CASSVAGFSGNTIYF.

At least ten counts were recorded for this clonotype. This rearrangement joins TRBV28 to TRBJ1-4; D gene ambiguous. The CDR3 covers 13 residues. Germline CDR1 and CDR2: MDHEN and SYDVKM. The V gene lost 4 bases and the J gene lost 5 bases, with 8 bases spanning the gap. The CDR3 sequence: CASSWAGNEKLFF. The CDR3 DNA reads as TGTGCCAGCAGTTGGGCCGGAAATGAAAAACTGTTTTTT.

Many counts were recorded for this clonotype. The V call is TRBV11-2, the J call TRBJ1-4; D is perhaps TRBD1 (6 bases). The length of the CDR3 is 13 residues. Trimming cost V 2 bases and J 8 bases, with 9 bases left between them. Germline values: CDR1 SGHAT, CDR2 FQNNGV. CDR3 amino acids: CASSLTGFEKLFF. The CDR3 DNA is TGTGCCAGCAGCTTAACAGGGTTCGAAAAACTGTTTTTT.

This clonotype has at least ten counts. The chain joins TRBV20-1 to TRBJ2-2; D uncertain. V was cut by 3 bases and J by 7 bases, with 21 bases left in between. This CDR3 spans 16 amino acids. Germline CDR1 reads DFQATT; CDR2 reads SNEGSKA (reference sequence). The CDR3 coding sequence is TGCAGTGCTAGGCACATGGGATCCGCGCCCCGCGGGGAGCTGTTTTTT. This encodes CSARHMGSAPRGELFF.

There are many counts of this clonotype. V usage is TRBV5-6 and J usage is TRBJ1-5; the D gene is possibly TRBD1 (6 bases). The CDR3 covers 15 residues. Deletions cut 0 bases from V and 3 bases from J, with 10 bases between. CDR1 and CDR2 from the germline V gene are SGHDT and YYEEEE. This CDR3 is CASSLGTEYNQPQHF. The DNA for the CDR3 is TGTGCCAGCAGCTTGGGGACAGAATACAATCAGCCCCAGCATTTT.

This clonotype came up many times. CDR3 nucleotides: TGTGCCAGCAGCCCCTTGTTGCTAGCGGGGGGACATACGCAGTATTTT. Translation gives CASSPLLLAGGHTQYF. The J gene is TRBJ2-3, the V gene TRBV3-1, with 11 bases lining up with TRBD2. The CDR3 covers 16 residues. V was pared by 4 bases and J by 7 bases, with 10 bases of the junction left unmatched. Per germline, CDR1 LGHDT and CDR2 YNNKEL (reference sequence).

This clonotype was picked up many times. The chain employs TRBV5-6 and TRBJ2-3, with 11 bases identical to TRBD2. The CDR3 loop spans 16 amino acids. CDR1 is SGHDT and CDR2 is YYEEEE in the germline V gene. Trimming at V came to 9 bases and at J to 3 bases, leaving 12 bases not matched to a gene. CDR3 DNA sequence: TGTGCCACAAAAAAACTAGCGGGAGATGCAACAGATACGCAGTATTTT. It encodes CATKKLAGDATDTQYF.